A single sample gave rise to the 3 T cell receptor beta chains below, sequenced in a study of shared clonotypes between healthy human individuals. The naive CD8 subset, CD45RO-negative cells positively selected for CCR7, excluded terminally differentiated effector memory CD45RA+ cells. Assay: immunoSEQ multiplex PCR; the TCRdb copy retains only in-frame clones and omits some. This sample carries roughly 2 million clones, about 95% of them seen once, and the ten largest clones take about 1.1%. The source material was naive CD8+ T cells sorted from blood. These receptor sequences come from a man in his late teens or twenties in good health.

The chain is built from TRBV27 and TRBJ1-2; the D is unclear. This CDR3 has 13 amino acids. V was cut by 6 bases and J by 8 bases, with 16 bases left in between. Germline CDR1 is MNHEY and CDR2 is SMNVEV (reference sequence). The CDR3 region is CASRPPGSPGYTF. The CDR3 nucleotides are TGTGCCAGCAGACCGCCGGGGAGTCCCGGCTACACCTTC.

CDR3 protein: CASSFAPGQYEQYF. The CDR3 DNA is TGTGCCAGCAGCTTCGCCCCGGGACAATACGAGCAGTACTTC. The J gene is TRBJ2-7, the V gene TRBV7-2, with a tentative D call TRBD1 (6 bases). V shed 3 bases and J shed 4 bases, with 13 bases lying between them. The CDR3 totals 14 residues. CDR1 is SGHTA and CDR2 is FQGNSA in the germline V gene.

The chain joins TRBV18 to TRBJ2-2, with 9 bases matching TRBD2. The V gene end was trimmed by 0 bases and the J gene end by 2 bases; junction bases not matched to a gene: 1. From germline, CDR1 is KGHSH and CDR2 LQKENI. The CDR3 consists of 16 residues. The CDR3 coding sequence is TGTGCCAGCTCACCACCTAGCGGGAGCAACACCGGGGAGCTGTTTTTT. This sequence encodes CASSPPSGSNTGELFF.